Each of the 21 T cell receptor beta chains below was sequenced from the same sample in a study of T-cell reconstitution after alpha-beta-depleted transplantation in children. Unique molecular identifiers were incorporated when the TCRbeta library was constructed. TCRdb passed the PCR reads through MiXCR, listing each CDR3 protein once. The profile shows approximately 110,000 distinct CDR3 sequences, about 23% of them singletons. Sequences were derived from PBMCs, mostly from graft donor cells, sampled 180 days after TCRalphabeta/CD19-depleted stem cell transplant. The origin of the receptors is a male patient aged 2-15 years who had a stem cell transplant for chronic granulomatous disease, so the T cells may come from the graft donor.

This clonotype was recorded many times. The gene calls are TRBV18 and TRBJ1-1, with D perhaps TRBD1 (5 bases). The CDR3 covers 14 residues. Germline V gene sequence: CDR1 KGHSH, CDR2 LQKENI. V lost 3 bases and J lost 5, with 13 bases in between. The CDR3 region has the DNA TGTGCCAGCTCACCCGGGGGGTCGCAGACTGAAGCTTTCTTT. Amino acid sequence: CASSPGGSQTEAFF.

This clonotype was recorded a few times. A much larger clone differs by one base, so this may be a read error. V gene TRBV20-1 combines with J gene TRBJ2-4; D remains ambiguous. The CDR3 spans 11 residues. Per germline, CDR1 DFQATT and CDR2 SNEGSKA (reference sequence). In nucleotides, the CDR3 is TGCAGTCTGAATAGCAAAAACAGTCAGTACTTC. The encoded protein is CSLNSKNSQYF.

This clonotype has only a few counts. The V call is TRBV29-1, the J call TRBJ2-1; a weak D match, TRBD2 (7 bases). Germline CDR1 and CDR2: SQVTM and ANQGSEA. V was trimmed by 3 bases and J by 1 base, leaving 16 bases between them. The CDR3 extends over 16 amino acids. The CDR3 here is CSVETSGGASYNEQFF. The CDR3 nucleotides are TGCAGCGTTGAGACTTCTGGGGGGGCTTCCTACAATGAGCAGTTCTTC.

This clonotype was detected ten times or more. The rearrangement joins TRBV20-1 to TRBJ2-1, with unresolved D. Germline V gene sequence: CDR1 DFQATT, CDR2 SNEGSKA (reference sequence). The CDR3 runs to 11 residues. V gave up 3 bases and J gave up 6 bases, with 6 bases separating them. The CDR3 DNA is TGCAGTGCTAGTAGGCCCAATGAGCAGTTCTTC. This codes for CSASRPNEQFF.

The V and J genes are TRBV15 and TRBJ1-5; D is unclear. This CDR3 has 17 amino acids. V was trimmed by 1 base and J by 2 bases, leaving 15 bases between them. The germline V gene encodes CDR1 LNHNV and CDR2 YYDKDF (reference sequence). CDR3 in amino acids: CATSRALFGSRNQPQHF. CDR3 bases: TGTGCCACCAGCAGAGCTTTATTTGGCAGCCGCAATCAGCCCCAGCATTTT.

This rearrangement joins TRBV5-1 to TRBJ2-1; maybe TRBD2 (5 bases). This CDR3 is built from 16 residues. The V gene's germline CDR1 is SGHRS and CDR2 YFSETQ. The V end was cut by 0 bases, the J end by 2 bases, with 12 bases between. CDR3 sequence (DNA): TGCGCCAGCAGCTTGGTTCTTGGGAGCGCCTACAATGAGCAGTTCTTC. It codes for CASSLVLGSAYNEQFF.

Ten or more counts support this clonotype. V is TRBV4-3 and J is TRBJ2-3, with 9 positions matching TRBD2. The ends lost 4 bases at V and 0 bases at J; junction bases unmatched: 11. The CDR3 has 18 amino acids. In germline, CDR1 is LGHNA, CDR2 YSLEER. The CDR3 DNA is TGCGCCAGCAGCCTTGGAGGCGGGAGGGCCCTGAGCACAGATACGCAGTATTTT. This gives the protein CASSLGGGRALSTDTQYF.

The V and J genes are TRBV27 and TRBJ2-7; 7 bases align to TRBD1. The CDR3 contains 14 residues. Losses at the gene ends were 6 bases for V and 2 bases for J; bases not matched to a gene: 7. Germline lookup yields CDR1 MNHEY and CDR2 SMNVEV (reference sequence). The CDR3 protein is CASSSLGTAYEQYF. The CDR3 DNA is TGTGCCAGCAGCTCCCTCGGGACAGCCTACGAGCAGTACTTC.

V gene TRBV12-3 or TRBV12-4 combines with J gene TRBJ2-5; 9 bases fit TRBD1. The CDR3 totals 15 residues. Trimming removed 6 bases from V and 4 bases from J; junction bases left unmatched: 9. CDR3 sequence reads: CASRKVTGGVETQYF. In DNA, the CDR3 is TGTGCCAGCAGGAAAGTAACAGGGGGCGTAGAGACCCAGTACTTC.

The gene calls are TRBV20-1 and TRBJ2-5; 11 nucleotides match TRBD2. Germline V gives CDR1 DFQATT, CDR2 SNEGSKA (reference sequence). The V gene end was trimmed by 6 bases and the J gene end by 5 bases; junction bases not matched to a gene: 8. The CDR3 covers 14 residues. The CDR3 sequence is CSATSGREVETQYF. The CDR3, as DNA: TGCAGTGCAACTAGCGGGAGAGAGGTGGAGACCCAGTACTTC.

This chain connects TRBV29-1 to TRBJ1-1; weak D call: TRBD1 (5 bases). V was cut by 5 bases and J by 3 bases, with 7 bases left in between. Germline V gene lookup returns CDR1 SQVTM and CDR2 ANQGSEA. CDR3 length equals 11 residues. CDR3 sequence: CSVRGYTEAFF. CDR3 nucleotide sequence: TGCAGCGTTAGGGGTTACACTGAAGCTTTCTTT.

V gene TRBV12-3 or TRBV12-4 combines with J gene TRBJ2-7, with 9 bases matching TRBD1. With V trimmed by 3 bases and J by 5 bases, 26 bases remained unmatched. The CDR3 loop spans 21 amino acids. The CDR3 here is CASSFFPHWTGERFDFHEQYF. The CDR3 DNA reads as TGTGCCAGCAGTTTCTTTCCCCACTGGACAGGGGAGAGGTTCGATTTCCACGAGCAGTACTTC.

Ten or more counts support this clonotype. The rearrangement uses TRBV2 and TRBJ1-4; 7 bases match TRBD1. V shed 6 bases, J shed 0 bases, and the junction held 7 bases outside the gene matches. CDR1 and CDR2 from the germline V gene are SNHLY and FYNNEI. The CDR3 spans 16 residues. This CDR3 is CASRPDRMATNEKLFF. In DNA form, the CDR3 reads TGTGCCAGCAGGCCGGACAGGATGGCAACTAATGAAAAACTGTTTTTT.

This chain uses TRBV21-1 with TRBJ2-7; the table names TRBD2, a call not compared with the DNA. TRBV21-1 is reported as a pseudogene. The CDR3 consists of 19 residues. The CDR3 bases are TGTGCCAGTAACCAAACCGGGACTAGCGGGAGGAGAGGGGACTACGAGCAGTACTTC. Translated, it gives CASNQTGTSGRRGDYEQYF.

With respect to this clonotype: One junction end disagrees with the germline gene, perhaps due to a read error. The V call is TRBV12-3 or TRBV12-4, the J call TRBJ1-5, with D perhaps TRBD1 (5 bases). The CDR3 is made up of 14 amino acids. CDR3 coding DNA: TGTGCCAGCACCCGGGACCTTAGCGATCAGCCCCAGCATTTT. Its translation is CASTRDLSDQPQHF.

The DNA for the CDR3 is TGTGCCAGCAGCACAGAACAAGGGGTTATCTACGAGCAGTACTTC. Translating gives CASSTEQGVIYEQYF. The V and J genes are TRBV7-8 and TRBJ2-7; tentative D call: TRBD1 (5 bases). This CDR3 has 15 amino acids. The V gene lost 5 bases and the J gene lost 3 bases, with 17 bases spanning the gap. Germline V gives CDR1 SGHVS, CDR2 FQNEAQ.

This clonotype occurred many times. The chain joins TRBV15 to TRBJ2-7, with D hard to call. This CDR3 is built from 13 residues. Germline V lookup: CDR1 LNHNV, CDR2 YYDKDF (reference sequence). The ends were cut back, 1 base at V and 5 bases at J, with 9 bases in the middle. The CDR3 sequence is CATSRVPQDEQYF. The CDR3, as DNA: TGTGCCACCAGCAGAGTCCCGCAGGACGAGCAGTACTTC.

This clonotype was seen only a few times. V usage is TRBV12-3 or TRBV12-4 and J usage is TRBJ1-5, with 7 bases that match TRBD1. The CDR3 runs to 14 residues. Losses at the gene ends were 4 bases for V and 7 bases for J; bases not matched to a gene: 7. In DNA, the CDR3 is TGTGCCAGCAGTTATGGACAGGTTGGGCAGCCCCAGCATTTT. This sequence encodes CASSYGQVGQPQHF.

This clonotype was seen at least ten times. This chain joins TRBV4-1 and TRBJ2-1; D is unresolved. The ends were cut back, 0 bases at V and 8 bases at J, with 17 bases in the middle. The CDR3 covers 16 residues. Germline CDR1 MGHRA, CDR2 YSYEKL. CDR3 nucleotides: TGCGCCAGCAGCCAAGAAGGAAAGGTTCGTGTATATGAGCAGTTCTTC. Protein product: CASSQEGKVRVYEQFF.

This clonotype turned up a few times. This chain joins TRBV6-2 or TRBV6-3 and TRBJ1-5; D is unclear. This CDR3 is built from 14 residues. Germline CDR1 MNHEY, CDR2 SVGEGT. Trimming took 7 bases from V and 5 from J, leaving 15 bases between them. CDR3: CASTPTAPDQPQHF. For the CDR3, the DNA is TGTGCCAGCACCCCTACCGCTCCGGATCAGCCCCAGCATTTT.

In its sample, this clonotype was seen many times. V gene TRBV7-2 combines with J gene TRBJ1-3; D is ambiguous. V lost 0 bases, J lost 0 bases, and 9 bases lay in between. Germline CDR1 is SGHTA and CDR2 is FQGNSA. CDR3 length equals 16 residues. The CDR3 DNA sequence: TGTGCCAGCAGCTTAGCTATCCGGTCCTCTGGAAACACCATATATTTT. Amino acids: CASSLAIRSSGNTIYF.